This passage covers 24 T cell receptor beta chains from one sample sequenced in a study of blood T cell repertoires in COVID-19. The data were produced by immunoSEQ multiplex PCR, yet TCRdb's version contains in-frame clones alone and is incomplete. The sample includes about 89,000 clones, about 83% of them seen just once. Sequenced material: peripheral blood. These receptors came from a man in his 70s with COVID-19, enrolled during active disease.

This clone has a single count. J is TRBJ1-6 and V is TRBV27, with D tentatively TRBD1 (6 bases). Trimming stripped 4 bases from V and 6 bases from J, with 19 bases between. Germline CDR1 reads MNHEY; CDR2 reads SMNVEV (reference sequence). The CDR3 sequence is 17 residues long. The CDR3 nucleotides are TGTGCCAGCAGTTCCACGCTCGACAGGTTGACTAATTCACCCCTCCACTTT. Translated: CASSSTLDRLTNSPLHF.

This clone was found once. The chain employs TRBV7-8 and TRBJ1-5; D is unclear. Germline lookup yields CDR1 SGHVS and CDR2 FQNEAQ. V lost 5 bases, J lost 3 bases, and 14 bases lay in between. CDR3 length: 15 amino acids. Here the CDR3 DNA reads TGTGCCAGCAGCCCCCATCGACTCACCAATCAGCCCCAGCATTTT. Translating it yields CASSPHRLTNQPQHF. The entire variable domain, with the rest obtained from reference TRBV7-8 and TRBJ1-5, is as follows: GAGVSQSPRYKVAKRGQDVALRCDPISGHVSLFWYQQALGQGPEFLTYFQNEAQLDKSGLPSDRFFAERPEGSVSTLKIQRTQQEDSAVYLCASSPHRLTNQPQHFGDGTRLSIL.

The chain is built from TRBV24-1 and TRBJ2-3; 9 bases are a match to TRBD2. The CDR3 runs to 14 residues. CDR1 KGHDR and CDR2 SFDVKD come from the germline V gene. V was pared by 7 bases and J by 4 bases, with 5 bases of the junction left unmatched. The chain's CDR3 is CATSDSGRADTQYF. CDR3 in DNA: TGTGCCACCAGCGATAGCGGGAGAGCAGATACGCAGTATTTT.

DNA for the CDR3: TGTGCCAGCAGCTTGTTCGCACTAGCGGGAGCTGATACGCAGTATTTT. It yields the protein CASSLFALAGADTQYF. The rearrangement uses TRBV5-6 and TRBJ2-3; 11 nucleotides line up with TRBD2. The CDR3 has 16 amino acids. Germline V gene sequence: CDR1 SGHDT, CDR2 YYEEEE. Trimming cost V 1 base and J 6 bases; bases outside gene matches: 7.

The chain employs TRBV27 and TRBJ2-2, with D maybe TRBD1 (6 bases). There are 16 residues in the CDR3. Germline loops: CDR1 MNHEY, CDR2 SMNVEV (reference sequence). The germline V and J ends were trimmed by 3 bases and 0 bases, with 11 bases remaining between them. CDR3 sequence (DNA): TGTGCCAGCAGTTTTGGGTGGACAGCGAACACCGGGGAGCTGTTTTTT. It specifies CASSFGWTANTGELFF.

This rearrangement joins TRBV12-3 or TRBV12-4 to TRBJ2-2; the D gene is possibly TRBD1 (5 bases). Trimming left V 5 bases short and J 6 bases short, with 10 bases between. The CDR3 length is 13 residues. CDR3 residues: CASSDRGAGELFF. The CDR3 DNA follows: TGTGCCAGCAGTGACAGAGGAGCCGGGGAGCTGTTTTTT.

The chain is built from TRBV19 and TRBJ2-1, with 11 bases aligning to TRBD1. This CDR3 is built from 15 residues. The germline CDR1 and CDR2 sequences are LNHDA and SQIVND (reference sequence). Trimming cost V 5 bases and J 9 bases; bases outside gene matches: 9. The CDR3 here is CASSLPGQGGGEQFF. Here the CDR3 DNA reads TGTGCCAGTAGTCTACCGGGACAGGGGGGAGGTGAGCAGTTCTTC.

The V call is TRBV9, the J call TRBJ1-1, with D possibly matching TRBD1 (6 bases). CDR1 and CDR2 from the germline V gene are SGDLS and YYNGEE. Trimming took off 0 bases at V and 4 bases at J, with 13 bases between the two ends. The CDR3 runs 15 residues. In DNA form, the CDR3 reads TGTGCCAGCAGCGTAGCACCAGGGGAGCCCACTGAAGCTTTCTTT. This gives the protein CASSVAPGEPTEAFF.

This chain joins TRBV18 and TRBJ2-3; the D gene is possibly TRBD1 (5 bases). The V gene's germline CDR1 is KGHSH and CDR2 LQKENI. V lost 2 bases and J 0 bases, leaving 12 bases between the germline ends. This CDR3 spans 16 amino acids. CDR3 loop: CASSPLQGISTDTQYF. DNA for the CDR3: TGTGCCAGCTCACCATTGCAGGGTATTAGCACAGATACGCAGTATTTT.

Concerning this clone: A much larger clonotype is one base distant, so this may be a read error. The same CDR3 also results from other DNA sequences found in this sample. The chain combines TRBV21-1 with TRBJ1-2. TRBV21-1 is an annotated pseudogene. The CDR3 sequence is 19 residues long. CDR3 nucleotide sequence: TGTGCCAGCAGCAAAGGACCGAAAGCAGCGTCTCACTTATACTATGGCTACACCTTC. It codes for CASSKGPKAASHLYYGYTF.

The rearrangement uses TRBV7-2 and TRBJ2-7; TRBD1 might be the D (6 bases). The germline gives CDR1 SGHTA, CDR2 FQGNSA. The CDR3 is 14 amino acids. The V and J ends lost 4 bases and 12 bases respectively, with 22 bases between them. DNA of the CDR3: TGTGCCAGCAGCTCAGGCCCTTGGGGGCCGCAAAGGTACTTC. Translated, it gives CASSSGPWGPQRYF.

CDR3 residues: CASSEAPSGGGNEQFF. In DNA, the CDR3 is TGTGCCAGCAGTGAAGCGCCTAGCGGGGGCGGCAATGAGCAGTTCTTC. V gene TRBV6-1 combines with J gene TRBJ2-1; TRBD2 aligns across 10 bases. The CDR3 is 16 amino acids. Germline V gene lookup returns CDR1 MNHNS and CDR2 SASEGT. V lost 0 bases, J lost 6 bases, and 5 bases stayed unmatched.

V gene TRBV15 combines with J gene TRBJ1-1; 8 nucleotides agree with TRBD1. Germline CDR1 reads LNHNV; CDR2 reads YYDKDF (reference sequence). J was trimmed by 6 bases and V by 3 bases; bases with no gene match: 9. There are 15 residues in the CDR3. CDR3 sequence (DNA): TGTGCCACCAGCAGGGGGACAGGAGGGGAGGCTGAAGCTTTCTTT. It translates to CATSRGTGGEAEAFF.

The J gene is TRBJ1-2, the V gene TRBV10-1, with 8 bases fitting TRBD1. From germline, CDR1 is WNHNN and CDR2 SYGVQD (reference sequence). J was trimmed by 8 bases and V by 2 bases; bases with no gene match: 4. The CDR3 contains 13 residues. CDR3 bases: TGCGCCAGCAGTGAGACAGGGGGAAGAGGCTACACCTTC. Its translation: CASSETGGRGYTF.

The chain recombines TRBV19 with TRBJ1-2, with D perhaps TRBD1 (6 bases). V gave up 5 bases and J gave up 2 bases, with 12 bases separating them. The CDR3 spans 14 residues. Germline-derived CDR1 and CDR2 are LNHDA and SQIVND (reference sequence). CDR3 protein: CASSGQGRNYGYTF. In nucleotides, the CDR3 is TGTGCCAGTAGTGGGCAGGGGCGAAACTATGGCTACACCTTC.

For this clone: Relative to the germline gene, one junction end is altered; a read error may explain this. This chain uses TRBV7-7 with TRBJ1-6; the match to TRBD1 covers 11 bases. CDR3 size: 17 residues. Germline V gene data show CDR1 as SSHAT and CDR2 as FNYEAQ (reference sequence). CDR3 in DNA: TGTGCTAGCAGCTTAAAGGACAGGGGGCTCTCTAGGTCACCCCTCCACTTT. This codes for CASSLKDRGLSRSPLHF.

Only one count was recorded for this clone. The genes are TRBV6-1 and TRBJ2-4, with 8 bases that match TRBD1. The germline V gene encodes CDR1 MNHNS and CDR2 SASEGT. The CDR3 sequence is 15 residues long. V gave up 1 base and J gave up 3 bases; unmatched junction bases: 2. In DNA, the CDR3 is TGTGCCAGCAGTGAAGGGGACAGGCTCAAAAACATTCAGTACTTC. It codes for CASSEGDRLKNIQYF.

V and J are TRBV10-2 and TRBJ2-5; tentative D call: TRBD1 (5 bases). V lost 6 bases and J 1 base, leaving 9 bases between the germline ends. The CDR3 sequence is 13 residues long. CDR1 and CDR2 from the germline V gene are WSHSY and SAAADI. The CDR3 DNA reads TGCGCCAGCAGCGGACACCTCCAAGAGACCCAGTACTTC. Translation: CASSGHLQETQYF.

V usage is TRBV6-5 and J usage is TRBJ2-7, with D possibly matching TRBD1 (6 bases). Deletions cut 0 bases from V and 5 bases from J, with 17 bases between. The CDR3 covers 16 residues. Germline V CDR1 and CDR2: MNHEY, SVGAGI. DNA of the CDR3: TGTGCCAGCAGTTACTCAGGTTACAGGGTAGACCACGAGCAGTACTTC. This codes for CASSYSGYRVDHEQYF.

The rearrangement joins TRBV14 to TRBJ1-2, with a possible D match to TRBD1 (6 bases). This CDR3 is built from 16 residues. Per the germline V gene, CDR1 is SGHDN and CDR2 is FVKESK. V was trimmed by 2 bases and J by 0 bases, leaving 13 bases between them. CDR3 sequence (DNA): TGTGCCAGCAGCCAATTTTCCGGGACAACTAACTATGGCTACACCTTC. It translates to CASSQFSGTTNYGYTF.

The genes are TRBV3-1 (or the pseudogene TRBV3-2) and TRBJ2-5, with 9 bases fitting TRBD2. Germline V lookup: CDR1 LGHDT, CDR2 YNNKEL (reference sequence). The CDR3 has 18 amino acids. V shed 1 base, J shed 5 bases, and the junction held 14 bases outside the gene matches. For the CDR3, the DNA is TGTGCCAGCAGCCAAGGGGTTGGAGCGGGGGGCCCAAGGGAGACCCAGTACTTC. Translated, it gives CASSQGVGAGGPRETQYF.

V gene TRBV28 combines with J gene TRBJ1-5; the D is unclear. Between the trimmed V and J ends, which lost 5 bases and 5 bases, there was a span of 13 bases. This CDR3 has 14 amino acids. The V gene's germline CDR1 is MDHEN and CDR2 SYDVKM. CDR3 amino acids: CASSPGSTYQPQHF. The CDR3 nucleotides are TGTGCCAGCAGTCCCGGATCGACTTATCAGCCCCAGCATTTT.

This clone is a singleton in its sample. The gene calls are TRBV6-5 and TRBJ2-2, with TRBD2 as a possible D gene (5 bases). Trimming pared 8 bases from V and 7 bases from J, leaving 17 bases between. The CDR3 consists of 14 residues. Germline loops: CDR1 MNHEY, CDR2 SVGAGI. The CDR3 is CASQVRGANGELFF. CDR3 DNA sequence: TGTGCCAGCCAGGTCCGGGGAGCGAACGGGGAGCTGTTTTTT.

The rearrangement uses TRBV28 and TRBJ1-2, with D perhaps TRBD1 (6 bases). The CDR3 has 17 amino acids. The V end was cut by 2 bases, the J end by 4 bases, with 20 bases between. From germline, CDR1 is MDHEN and CDR2 SYDVKM. As DNA, the CDR3 is TGTGCCAGCAGTTTACCACGCAGGACAGCCCGTGGCTATGGCTACACCTTC. It translates to CASSLPRRTARGYGYTF.